A single sample is the source of the 30 T cell receptor beta chains below, sequenced in a study of blood T cell repertoires in COVID-19. Here immunoSEQ multiplex PCR was the method, and the copy in TCRdb shows in-frame clones only, minus some. The sample has 320,000 or so clones; 85% are singletons. The sample taken for sequencing was PBMCs or T cells enriched from blood (not recorded which). These receptors all stem from a woman aged 25 to 39 who had been exposed to COVID-19.

J is TRBJ2-5 and V is TRBV18, with TRBD2 matching 10 bases. This CDR3 has 15 residues. V gave up 5 bases and J gave up 2 bases; unmatched junction bases: 5. Germline V lookup: CDR1 KGHSH, CDR2 LQKENI. The CDR3 spells CASSASGGAQETQYF. The CDR3 DNA is TGTGCCAGCTCAGCTAGCGGGGGAGCACAAGAGACCCAGTACTTC.

The chain carries TRBV7-6 and TRBJ2-5, with TRBD2 identical over 8 bases. The CDR3 sequence is 15 residues long. The germline V gene encodes CDR1 SGHVS and CDR2 FNYEAQ. The junction had 8 bases not matched to a gene; V was cut back by 4 bases and J by 4 bases. This chain's CDR3 is CASSSNPGGGETQYF. For the CDR3, the DNA is TGTGCCAGCAGCTCAAACCCGGGGGGGGGAGAGACCCAGTACTTC.

V and J are TRBV7-2 and TRBJ2-5, with a weak D call TRBD2 (6 bases). V was cut by 5 bases and J by 6 bases, with 16 bases left in between. This CDR3 region has 14 residues. Looked up from germline, CDR1 is SGHTA and CDR2 is FQGNSA. The CDR3 DNA is TGTGCCAGCAGCCCGTCGGGGGAGGTAAAGACCCAGTACTTC. It is translated as CASSPSGEVKTQYF.

The chain joins TRBV6-4 to TRBJ2-1; 9 nucleotides align to TRBD2. The CDR3 is made up of 14 amino acids. J lost 7 bases, V lost 7 bases, and 8 bases had no gene match. CDR1 is MRHNA and CDR2 is SNTAGT in the germline V gene. DNA of the CDR3: TGTGCCAGCAAACTTAGCGGGAGATTGAATGAGCAGTTCTTC. Protein product: CASKLSGRLNEQFF.

This clone was counted a few times. The CDR3 DNA is TGTGCCAGCAGTTTAGGAAGGACTAGCGGGATGGATACGCAGTATTTT. It encodes CASSLGRTSGMDTQYF. The rearrangement joins TRBV28 to TRBJ2-3, with TRBD2 matching 12 bases. J lost 6 bases, V lost 2 bases, and 6 bases had no gene match. CDR1 and CDR2 (germline): MDHEN, SYDVKM. This CDR3 spans 16 amino acids.

Comment on this clone: A junction end diverges from the germline sequence, so it may reflect a read error. This chain connects TRBV30 to TRBJ1-1; 8 bases fit TRBD1. This CDR3 contains 13 residues. CDR1 and CDR2 (germline): GTSNPN, SVGIG (reference sequence). The CDR3 protein is CAWSADRDTEAFF. CDR3 in DNA: TGTGCCTGGAGTGCGGACAGGGACACTGAGGCTTTCTTT.

The chain couples TRBV29-1 to TRBJ2-1, with a tentative D call TRBD2 (6 bases). Germline V gene lookup returns CDR1 SQVTM and CDR2 ANQGSEA. This CDR3 has 10 amino acids. The V gene lost 4 bases and the J gene lost 10 bases, with 8 bases spanning the gap. This CDR3 reads CSVAREEQFF. DNA for the CDR3: TGCAGCGTTGCCCGGGAGGAGCAGTTCTTC.

There are many counts of this clone. J is TRBJ1-1 and V is TRBV6-4; the match to TRBD1 covers 7 bases. Looked up from germline, CDR1 is MRHNA and CDR2 is SNTAGT. The CDR3 loop spans 13 amino acids. After removal of 8 bases from V and 2 bases from J, the junction contained 5 bases not matched to a gene. The CDR3 DNA sequence: TGTGCCAGCTCCGACAGGGCTAACACTGAAGCTTTCTTT. It is translated as CASSDRANTEAFF.

The rearrangement uses TRBV6-2 or TRBV6-3 and TRBJ1-1; 9 nucleotides line up with TRBD1. Looked up from germline, CDR1 is MNHEY and CDR2 is SVGEGT. This CDR3 has 15 amino acids. V lost 3 bases, J lost 4 bases, and 6 bases stayed unmatched. The CDR3, as DNA: TGTGCCAGCAGTTATAACACAGGGGGCGGCACTGAAGCTTTCTTT. The encoded protein is CASSYNTGGGTEAFF.

V gene TRBV28 combines with J gene TRBJ1-1; maybe TRBD1 (5 bases). The CDR3 loop spans 16 amino acids. The V end was cut by 6 bases, the J end by 3 bases, with 20 bases between. From germline, CDR1 is MDHEN and CDR2 SYDVKM. The DNA of the CDR3 is TGTGCCAGCAGCCCCCGACAGATTTCCCTATACACTGAAGCTTTCTTT. It is translated as CASSPRQISLYTEAFF.

The chain links TRBV3-1 (or the pseudogene TRBV3-2) to TRBJ2-3, with D maybe TRBD1 (6 bases). With 4 bases removed from V and 5 bases from J, the gap between germline ends came to 22 bases. This CDR3 comprises 17 residues. Germline CDR1 is LGHDT and CDR2 is YNNKEL (reference sequence). The CDR3 DNA reads as TGTGCCAGCAGCCTTTTGGCCCGGGCCTCCAGGGGAGATACGCAGTATTTT. It yields the protein CASSLLARASRGDTQYF.

V is TRBV5-1 and J is TRBJ1-1; weak D call: TRBD1 (6 bases). Germline CDR1 reads SGHRS; CDR2 reads YFSETQ. CDR3 length equals 12 residues. The V end was cut by 1 base, the J end by 7 bases, with 8 bases between. The DNA of the CDR3 is TGCGCCAGCAGCTTGCGAGGGGGTGAAGCTTTCTTT. It encodes CASSLRGGEAFF.

This clone was recorded a few times. The V gene is TRBV10-3, the J gene TRBJ2-2, with TRBD2 matching 13 bases. The V gene's germline CDR1 is ENHRY and CDR2 SYGVKD. J lost 0 bases, V lost 7 bases, and 5 bases had no gene match. The CDR3 has 17 amino acids. In DNA form, the CDR3 reads TGTGCCATCAACCAGGGACTAGCGGGGACGAACACCGGGGAGCTGTTTTTT. Translated, it gives CAINQGLAGTNTGELFF.

The chain is built from TRBV30 and TRBJ2-7, with unresolved D. Deletions cut 7 bases from V and 2 bases from J, with 18 bases between. The CDR3 extends over 14 amino acids. CDR1 is GTSNPN, CDR2 SVGIG, per germline (reference sequence). CDR3 amino acids: CASTPRFDAYEQYF. The CDR3 DNA reads TGTGCCTCGACACCCAGGTTTGACGCCTACGAGCAGTACTTC.

This chain uses TRBV6-5 with TRBJ2-7; TRBD2 matches at 9 bases. The CDR3 length is 15 residues. J was trimmed by 0 bases and V by 7 bases; bases with no gene match: 7. Germline lookup yields CDR1 MNHEY and CDR2 SVGAGI. The CDR3 is CASNQAGGRSYEQYF. The CDR3 DNA reads as TGTGCCAGCAACCAAGCGGGGGGCCGCTCCTACGAGCAGTACTTC.

V and J are TRBV5-4 and TRBJ2-7, with 8 bases fitting TRBD1. Germline CDR1 is SGHNT and CDR2 is YYREEE (reference sequence). The trim removed 3 bases at V and 5 bases at J, leaving 10 bases unmatched. The CDR3 is made up of 15 amino acids. CDR3 amino acids: CASSSGGPLADEQYF. Written as DNA, the CDR3 is TGTGCCAGCAGCTCAGGGGGCCCATTAGCCGACGAGCAGTACTTC.

V is TRBV2 and J is TRBJ1-2; D gene unclear. The V gene's germline CDR1 is SNHLY and CDR2 FYNNEI. V was pared by 4 bases and J by 0 bases, with 12 bases between. The CDR3 spans 15 residues. DNA of the CDR3: TGTGCCAGCAGTGGGTCCCCAGAATCTAACTATGGCTACACCTTC. Translating it yields CASSGSPESNYGYTF.

The genes are TRBV7-3 and TRBJ2-3; TRBD2 aligns across 9 bases. V lost 1 base to trimming and J lost 5 bases; unmatched junction nucleotides: 7. The CDR3 consists of 16 residues. Germline CDR1 reads SGHTA; CDR2 reads FQGTGA. The CDR3 here is CASSLSSSGARDTQYF. CDR3 DNA sequence: TGTGCCAGCAGCTTAAGCTCTAGCGGGGCCCGAGATACGCAGTATTTT.

This chain uses TRBV12-3 or TRBV12-4 with TRBJ2-7; TRBD2 is a possible D gene (5 bases). V lost 9 bases and J lost 6, with 12 bases in between. The CDR3 extends over 11 amino acids. Written as DNA, the CDR3 is TGTGCCAGAACTAGAGGCGCCGAGCAGTACTTC. Protein: CARTRGAEQYF.

The chain carries TRBV5-4 and TRBJ2-7; 7 bases align to TRBD1. V shed 4 bases, J shed 3 bases, and the junction held 10 bases outside the gene matches. Germline assignment: CDR1 SGHNT and CDR2 YYREEE (reference sequence). The CDR3 consists of 15 residues. The CDR3 is CASSRTGASRYEQYF. CDR3 coding DNA: TGTGCCAGCAGCCGGACAGGTGCATCCCGCTACGAGCAGTACTTC.

This rearrangement joins TRBV3-1 (or the pseudogene TRBV3-2) to TRBJ2-2; 10 nucleotides agree with TRBD2. CDR3 length: 15 residues. CDR1 and CDR2 (germline): LGHDT, YNNKEL (reference sequence). After removal of 7 bases from V and 6 bases from J, the junction contained 8 bases not matched to a gene. The CDR3 DNA follows: TGTGCCAGCACCCTAGCGGGAGTCAAGGCCGGGGAGCTGTTTTTT. Translation gives CASTLAGVKAGELFF.

This chain connects TRBV12-5 to TRBJ1-2, with TRBD1 as a possible D gene (5 bases). This CDR3 is 15 amino acids long. Trimming took 5 bases from V and 3 from J, leaving 16 bases between them. From germline, CDR1 is LGHNT and CDR2 FRNRAP. CDR3 amino acids: CASGRPRVDDYGYTF. CDR3 sequence (DNA): TGTGCTAGTGGTCGCCCCAGGGTTGACGACTATGGCTACACCTTC.

V and J are TRBV19 and TRBJ1-2; TRBD1 is a possible D gene (5 bases). Trimming pared 1 base from V and 7 bases from J, leaving 13 bases between. CDR3 size: 14 residues. Germline V lookup: CDR1 LNHDA, CDR2 SQIVND (reference sequence). CDR3 residues: CASSIAARESGYTF. CDR3 in DNA: TGTGCCAGTAGTATAGCAGCCAGGGAAAGTGGCTACACCTTC.

This sequence joins TRBV12-2 and TRBJ2-3; the DNA was not compared with TRBD2, the D call given in the table. TRBV12-2 is listed as a pseudogene. The CDR3 has 16 residues. The CDR3 DNA sequence: TGTGCAAGTCGGGGGAGCGGGAGGGCAAACGCAGATACGCAGTATTTT. This translates into CASRGSGRANADTQYF.

The chain couples TRBV11-3 to TRBJ2-1; TRBD2 matches at 9 bases. The CDR3 spans 16 residues. The germline V gene encodes CDR1 SGHNT and CDR2 YENEEA. Germline trimming cut 1 base from V and 9 bases from J; bases unmatched to any gene: 10. DNA for the CDR3: TGTGCCAGCAGCTTAGTCTCGGGACTAGCACTTGCTGAGCAGTTCTTC. This encodes CASSLVSGLALAEQFF.

The chain uses TRBV19 and TRBJ2-7; 11 bases fit TRBD1. Germline V gene data show CDR1 as LNHDA and CDR2 as SQIVND (reference sequence). V lost 6 bases, J lost 3 bases, and 4 bases stayed unmatched. This CDR3 is 14 amino acids long. The CDR3 region is CASRFGTGGYEQYF. In DNA form, the CDR3 reads TGTGCCAGTAGATTCGGGACAGGGGGCTACGAGCAGTACTTC.

The chain is built from TRBV12-3 or TRBV12-4 and TRBJ2-1; D call uncertain. CDR3 size: 13 residues. The ends were cut back, 1 base at V and 6 bases at J, with 7 bases in the middle. The CDR3 DNA sequence: TGTGCCAGCAGTTTAGTATTCCTCAATGAGCAGTTCTTC. Amino acids: CASSLVFLNEQFF.

This rearrangement joins TRBV7-2 to TRBJ1-4; the D gene is possibly TRBD1 (5 bases). CDR3 length: 14 residues. V lost 4 bases to trimming and J lost 8 bases, with 14 bases between them. Per the germline V gene, CDR1 is SGHTA and CDR2 is FQGNSA. The CDR3 DNA follows: TGTGCCAGCAGCTCTCCGGGACTTGCGGAAAAACTGTTTTTT. Translating it yields CASSSPGLAEKLFF.

The rearrangement joins TRBV19 to TRBJ2-5, with TRBD1 identical over 10 bases. Germline CDR1 reads LNHDA; CDR2 reads SQIVND (reference sequence). This CDR3 has 17 residues. V was pared by 4 bases and J by 5 bases, with 13 bases of the junction left unmatched. CDR3 protein: CASSNGPGQGYLETQYF. The DNA of the CDR3 is TGTGCCAGTAGTAATGGCCCGGGACAGGGGTATTTGGAGACCCAGTACTTC.

The V and J genes are TRBV5-6 and TRBJ2-7; no firm D call. The CDR3 extends over 13 amino acids. Germline CDR1 SGHDT, CDR2 YYEEEE. Trimming pared 1 base from V and 3 bases from J, leaving 8 bases between. The CDR3 spells CASSLSYLYEQYF. In nucleotides, the CDR3 is TGTGCCAGCAGCTTGTCCTACCTCTACGAGCAGTACTTC.